A single TCR beta chain is shown here with its context. Antigen unknown. Clones were read by immunoSEQ multiplex PCR, and TCRdb kept only the in-frame ones, dropping some. The table includes some 50,000 clones, approximately 75% detected once. Drawing of blood for sampling happened at baseline, at cycle 4 day 1, and at cycle 7 day 1. This specimen belongs to a study of OX40 agonist ivuxolimab in advanced cancers. As for the study in general: The study gave patients intravenous ivuxolimab at 0.01 to 10 mg/kg every 2 weeks. People in dose escalation had one of these cancers: hepatocellular carcinoma, melanoma, renal cell or head and neck cancer.

This CDR3 spans 13 amino acids. Trimming removed 10 bases at V and 6 bases at J, with 17 bases between. Germline V gives CDR1 MNHEY, CDR2 SVGAGI. General study results and limits: Compared with others, partial responders at 0.1-3.0 mg/kg displayed clonal expansion among the lowest.

The input for sequencing was CD4+ or CD8+ T cells sorted from blood, taken in a trial of the OX40 agonist ivuxolimab. The sequence was obtained from an adult with an advanced solid tumor such as melanoma, head and neck, liver or kidney cancer. The rearrangement uses TRBV6-5 and TRBJ2-3; perhaps D is TRBD1 or TRBD2 (6 bases each). The CDR3 DNA reads TGTGCCACCGGGGGCGCCCCCGGGGATACGCAGTATTTT. Translation: CATGGAPGDTQYF.